This T cell receptor (beta chain) is from a study of T cells in Graves' hyperthyroidism and ophthalmopathy. Germline V gene sequence: CDR1 MNHEY, CDR2 SVGEGT. CDR3 length equals 12 residues. Trimming removed 2 bases at V and 8 bases at J, with 9 bases between. Amplified regions were TCR beta CDR3 sequences from RNA transcripts. First-round RT-PCR with HTBI primers amplified the TCR CDR3 region. Using its own MiXCR run on the multiplex PCR reads, TCRdb lists one record per CDR3 protein. The sample carries a few hundred thousand distinct CDR3 sequences, about 15% recorded once. The V and J genes are TRBV6-2 or TRBV6-3 and TRBJ1-2; D is perhaps TRBD1 (5 bases). The material sequenced was blood. This TCR was sampled from a woman under 30 with Graves' hyperthyroidism that later progressed to Graves' ophthalmopathy. The chain's CDR3 is CASSYKRTGYTF. CDR3 DNA: TGTGCCAGCAGTTACAAAAGGACAGGCTACACCTTC.